Given below is one T cell receptor beta chain in context. Germline loops: CDR1 SEHNR, CDR2 FQNEAQ (reference sequence). The CDR3 extends over 15 amino acids. V lost 5 bases to trimming and J lost 2 bases; unmatched junction nucleotides: 5. Time point denoted: patch test 3, about 24 weeks after DPC sensitization. Described treatment: therapeutic diphenylcyclopropenone sensitization with weekly scalp DPC. The sample belongs to a study of human T cells and chemical hapten exposure. TCRdb re-called the RACE reads with MiXCR, one entry per CDR3 protein. This sample carries 100,000 or so distinct CDR3 sequences, under 40% of them seen once, and the ten largest clones take around 2.5%.

This TCR was recovered from a middle-aged man with alopecia areata. Some clones in this sample may be carry-over from other donors' samples. This chain joins TRBV7-9 and TRBJ2-1; the match to TRBD1 covers 8 bases. The starting material was whole blood, obtained in connection with sensitization to the hapten diphenylcyclopropenone (DPC). The CDR3 nucleotides are TGTGCCAGCAGCCCAGACAGGGGCCCCTACAATGAGCAGTTCTTC. Translation: CASSPDRGPYNEQFF.